The table lists the clone carrying this TCR beta chain with a count of one. Germline CDR1 is SGHRS and CDR2 is YFSETQ. V was clipped by 2 bases and J by 6 bases, with 17 bases between them. The CDR3 consists of 16 residues. Participants' reported clinical history set cohort assignment. The entry originates in a study of blood T cell repertoires in COVID-19. Overall study: Spain, Italy and the United States supplied samples that represented acute and convalescent COVID-19.

In the study's own analysis: The authors estimated nucleated cell counts from reference gene primer amplification. Sequenced by immunoSEQ multiplex PCR; TCRdb stores in-frame clones only, minus some. The D gene and trimming were derived from the DNA, and the V and J assignments and clone size from that table. The sample shows approximately 65,000 clones, approximately 80% of them seen only once. This sequence originates from a middle-aged woman with acute COVID-19. The sample comprised PBMCs or T cells enriched from blood (not recorded which). The chain joins TRBV5-1 to TRBJ2-2; tentative D call: TRBD2 (6 bases). The CDR3 bases are TGCGCCAGCAGCTTCGAAGATATCGGGGGTGCCGGGGAGCTGTTTTTT. Translating it yields CASSFEDIGGAGELFF.